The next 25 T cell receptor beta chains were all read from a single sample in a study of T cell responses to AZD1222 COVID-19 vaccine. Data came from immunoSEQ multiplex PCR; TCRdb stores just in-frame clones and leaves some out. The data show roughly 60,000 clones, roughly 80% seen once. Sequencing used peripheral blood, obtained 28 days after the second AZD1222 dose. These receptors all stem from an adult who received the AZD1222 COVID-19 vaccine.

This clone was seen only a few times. Here the CDR3 reads CASSWDSSYEQYF. CDR3 bases: TGTGCCAGCAGCTGGGACAGCTCCTACGAGCAGTACTTC. The genes are TRBV5-6 and TRBJ2-7; 7 nucleotides align to TRBD1. Germline V gives CDR1 SGHDT, CDR2 YYEEEE. Losses at the gene ends were 3 bases for V and 0 bases for J; bases not matched to a gene: 0. The CDR3 has 13 amino acids.

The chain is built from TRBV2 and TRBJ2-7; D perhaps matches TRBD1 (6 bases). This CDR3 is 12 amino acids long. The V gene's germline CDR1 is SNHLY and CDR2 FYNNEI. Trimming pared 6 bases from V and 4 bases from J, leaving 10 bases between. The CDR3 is CASRNDRYEQYF. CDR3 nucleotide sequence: TGTGCCAGCAGGAACGACAGGTACGAGCAGTACTTC.

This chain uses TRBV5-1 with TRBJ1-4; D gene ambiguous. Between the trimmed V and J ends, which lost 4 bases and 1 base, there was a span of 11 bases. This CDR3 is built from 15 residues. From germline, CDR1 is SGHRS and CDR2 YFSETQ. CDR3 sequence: CASSPREVTNEKLFF. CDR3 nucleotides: TGCGCCAGCAGCCCACGGGAAGTAACTAATGAAAAACTGTTTTTT.

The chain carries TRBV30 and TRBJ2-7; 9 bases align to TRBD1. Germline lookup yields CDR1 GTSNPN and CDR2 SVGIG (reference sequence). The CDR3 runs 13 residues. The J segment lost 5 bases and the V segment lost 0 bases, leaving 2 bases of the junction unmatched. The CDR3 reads CAWSVDRGHEQYF. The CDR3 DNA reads TGTGCCTGGAGTGTGGACAGGGGCCACGAGCAGTACTTC.

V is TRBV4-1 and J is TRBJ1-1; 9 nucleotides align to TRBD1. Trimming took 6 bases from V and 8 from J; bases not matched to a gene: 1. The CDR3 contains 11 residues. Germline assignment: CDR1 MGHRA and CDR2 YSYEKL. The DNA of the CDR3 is TGCGCCAGCAGTGGGACAGGGGAAGCTTTCTTT. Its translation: CASSGTGEAFF.

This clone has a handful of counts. The CDR3 DNA reads TGTGCCAGCAGCTCCGCGGCAGGGTGGGGCGGGGAGCTGTTTTTT. Amino acids: CASSSAAGWGGELFF. The rearrangement uses TRBV7-2 and TRBJ2-2; a weak D match, TRBD1 (5 bases). The CDR3 has 15 residues. Trimming took 4 bases from V and 7 from J, leaving 16 bases between them. CDR1 SGHTA and CDR2 FQGNSA come from the germline V gene. Variable domain in full (rest from reference TRBV7-2 and TRBJ2-2): GAGVSQSPSNKVTEKGKDVELRCDPISGHTALYWYRQSLGQGLEFLIYFQGNSAPDKSGLPSDRFSAERTGGSVSTLTIQRTQQEDSAVYLCASSSAAGWGGELFFGEGSRLTVL.

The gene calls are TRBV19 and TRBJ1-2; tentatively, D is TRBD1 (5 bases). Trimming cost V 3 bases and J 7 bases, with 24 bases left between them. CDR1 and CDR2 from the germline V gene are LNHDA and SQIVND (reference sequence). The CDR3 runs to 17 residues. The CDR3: CASSIEGRSARLGGYTF. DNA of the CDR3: TGTGCCAGTAGTATCGAGGGGCGGTCCGCCAGGCTTGGTGGCTACACCTTC.

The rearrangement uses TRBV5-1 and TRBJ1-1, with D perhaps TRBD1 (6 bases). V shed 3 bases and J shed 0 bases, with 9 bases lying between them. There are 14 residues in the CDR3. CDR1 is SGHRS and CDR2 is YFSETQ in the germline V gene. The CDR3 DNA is TGCGCCAGCAGCTCGGGACAAGTGAACACTGAAGCTTTCTTT. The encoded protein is CASSSGQVNTEAFF.

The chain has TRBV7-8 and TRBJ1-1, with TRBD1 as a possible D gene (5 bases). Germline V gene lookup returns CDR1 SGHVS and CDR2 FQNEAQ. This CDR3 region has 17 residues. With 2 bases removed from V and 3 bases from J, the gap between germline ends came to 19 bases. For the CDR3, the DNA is TGTGCCAGCAGCTTAAATGTGGTGGGGCTCGGGGACACTGAAGCTTTCTTT. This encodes CASSLNVVGLGDTEAFF.

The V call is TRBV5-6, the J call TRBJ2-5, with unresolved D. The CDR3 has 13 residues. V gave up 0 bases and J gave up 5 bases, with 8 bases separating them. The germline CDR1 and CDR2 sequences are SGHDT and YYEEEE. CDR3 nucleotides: TGTGCCAGCAGCTTGGCCTACTCGGAGACCCAGTACTTC. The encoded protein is CASSLAYSETQYF.

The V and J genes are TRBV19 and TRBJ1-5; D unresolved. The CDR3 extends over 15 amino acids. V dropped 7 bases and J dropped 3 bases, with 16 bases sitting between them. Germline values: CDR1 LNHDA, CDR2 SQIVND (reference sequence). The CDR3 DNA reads TGTGCCAGTATGTTCCAGGCGGGATCCAATCAGCCCCAGCATTTT. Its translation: CASMFQAGSNQPQHF. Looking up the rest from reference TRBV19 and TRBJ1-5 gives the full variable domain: DGGITQSPKYLFRKEGQNVTLSCEQNLNHDAMYWYRQDPGQGLRLIYYSQIVNDFQKGDIAEGYSVSREKKESFPLTVTSAQKNPTAFYLCASMFQAGSNQPQHFGDGTRLSIL.

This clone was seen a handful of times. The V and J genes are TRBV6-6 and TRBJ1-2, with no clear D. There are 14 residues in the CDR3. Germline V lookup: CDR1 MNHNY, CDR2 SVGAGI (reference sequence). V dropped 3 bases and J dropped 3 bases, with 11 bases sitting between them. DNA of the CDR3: TGTGCCAGCAGTTATCAACGGATTTACTATGGCTACACCTTC. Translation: CASSYQRIYYGYTF.

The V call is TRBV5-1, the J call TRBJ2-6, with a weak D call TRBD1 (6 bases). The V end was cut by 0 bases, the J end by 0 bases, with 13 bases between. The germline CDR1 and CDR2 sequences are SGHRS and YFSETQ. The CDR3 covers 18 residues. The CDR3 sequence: CASSLVSGVSSGANVLTF. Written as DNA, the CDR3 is TGCGCCAGCAGCTTGGTTTCAGGGGTGAGCTCTGGGGCCAACGTCCTGACTTTC.

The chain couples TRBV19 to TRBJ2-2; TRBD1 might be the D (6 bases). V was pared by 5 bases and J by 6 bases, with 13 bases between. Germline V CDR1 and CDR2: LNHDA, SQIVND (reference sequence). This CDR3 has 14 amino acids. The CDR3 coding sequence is TGTGCCAGTAGTCCGGGGACATCCCCCGGGGAGCTGTTTTTT. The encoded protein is CASSPGTSPGELFF.

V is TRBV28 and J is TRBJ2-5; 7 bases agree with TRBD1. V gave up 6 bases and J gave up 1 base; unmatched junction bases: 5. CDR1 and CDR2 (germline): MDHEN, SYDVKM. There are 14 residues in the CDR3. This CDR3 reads CASSLDRVQETQYF. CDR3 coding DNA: TGTGCCAGCAGCCTTGACAGGGTCCAAGAGACCCAGTACTTC.

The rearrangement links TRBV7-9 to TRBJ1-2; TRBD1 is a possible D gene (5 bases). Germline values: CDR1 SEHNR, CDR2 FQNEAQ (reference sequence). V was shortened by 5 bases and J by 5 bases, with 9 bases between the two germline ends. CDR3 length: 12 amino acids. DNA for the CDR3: TGTGCCAGCAGCCTCACAGGATATGGCTACACCTTC. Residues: CASSLTGYGYTF. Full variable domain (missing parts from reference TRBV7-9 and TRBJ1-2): DTGVSQNPRHKITKRGQNVTFRCDPISEHNRLYWYRQTLGQGPEFLTYFQNEAQLEKSRLLSDRFSAERPKGSFSTLEIQRTEQGDSAMYLCASSLTGYGYTFGSGTRLTVV.

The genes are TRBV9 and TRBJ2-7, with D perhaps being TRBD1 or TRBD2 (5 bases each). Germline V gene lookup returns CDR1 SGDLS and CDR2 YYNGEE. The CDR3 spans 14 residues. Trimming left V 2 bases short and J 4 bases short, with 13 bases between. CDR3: CASSVTGTEYEQYF. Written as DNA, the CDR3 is TGTGCCAGCAGCGTTACCGGGACGGAGTACGAGCAGTACTTC.

The CDR3 protein is CASSPGTGHKSYEQYF. The CDR3 coding sequence is TGTGCCAGCAGCCCAGGGACAGGGCATAAATCCTACGAGCAGTACTTC. The chain couples TRBV3-1 (or the pseudogene TRBV3-2) to TRBJ2-7, with 9 bases that match TRBD1. Germline trimming cut 4 bases from V and 1 base from J; bases unmatched to any gene: 8. Germline V gene lookup returns CDR1 LGHDT and CDR2 YNNKEL (reference sequence). This CDR3 comprises 16 residues.

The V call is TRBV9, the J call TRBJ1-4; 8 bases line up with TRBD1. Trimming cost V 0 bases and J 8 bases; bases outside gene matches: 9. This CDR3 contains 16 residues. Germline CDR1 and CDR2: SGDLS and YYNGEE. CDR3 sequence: CASSVGVDDRGEKLFF. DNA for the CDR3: TGTGCCAGCAGCGTAGGAGTGGACGACAGGGGCGAAAAACTGTTTTTT.

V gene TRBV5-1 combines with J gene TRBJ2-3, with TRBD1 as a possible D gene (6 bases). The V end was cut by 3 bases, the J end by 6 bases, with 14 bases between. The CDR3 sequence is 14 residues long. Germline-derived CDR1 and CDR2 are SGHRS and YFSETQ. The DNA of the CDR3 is TGCGCCAGCAGCTGGGGGCTTCTCGGGGATACGCAGTATTTT. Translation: CASSWGLLGDTQYF.

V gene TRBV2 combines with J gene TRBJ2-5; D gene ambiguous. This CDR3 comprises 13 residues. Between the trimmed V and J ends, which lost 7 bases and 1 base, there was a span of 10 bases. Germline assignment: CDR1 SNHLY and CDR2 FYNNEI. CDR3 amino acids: CASTRVFQETQYF. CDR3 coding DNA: TGTGCCAGCACGCGAGTCTTCCAAGAGACCCAGTACTTC.

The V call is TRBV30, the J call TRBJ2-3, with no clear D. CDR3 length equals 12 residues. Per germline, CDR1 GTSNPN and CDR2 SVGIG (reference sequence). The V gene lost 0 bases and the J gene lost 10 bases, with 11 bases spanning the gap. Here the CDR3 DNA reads TGTGCCTGGAGTGTAACGGGCAGTGCGCAGTATTTT. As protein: CAWSVTGSAQYF.

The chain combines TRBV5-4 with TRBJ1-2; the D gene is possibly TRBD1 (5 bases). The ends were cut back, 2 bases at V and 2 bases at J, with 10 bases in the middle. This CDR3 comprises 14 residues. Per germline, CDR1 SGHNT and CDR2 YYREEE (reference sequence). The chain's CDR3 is CASSFEGRNYGYTF. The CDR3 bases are TGTGCCAGCAGCTTTGAGGGGAGGAACTATGGCTACACCTTC.

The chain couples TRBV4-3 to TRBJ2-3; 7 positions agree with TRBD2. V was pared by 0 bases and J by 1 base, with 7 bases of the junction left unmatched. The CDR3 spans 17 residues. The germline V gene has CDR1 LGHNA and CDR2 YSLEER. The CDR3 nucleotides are TGCGCCAGCAGCCAAGATTTAATACGGGGGGGCACAGATACGCAGTATTTT. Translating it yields CASSQDLIRGGTDTQYF.

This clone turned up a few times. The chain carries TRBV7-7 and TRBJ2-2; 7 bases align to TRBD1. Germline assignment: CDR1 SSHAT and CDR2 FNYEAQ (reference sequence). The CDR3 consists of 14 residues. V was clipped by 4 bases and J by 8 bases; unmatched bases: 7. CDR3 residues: CASSSHRGAGELFF. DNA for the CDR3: TGTGCCAGCAGCTCTCACAGGGGAGCGGGGGAGCTGTTTTTT.